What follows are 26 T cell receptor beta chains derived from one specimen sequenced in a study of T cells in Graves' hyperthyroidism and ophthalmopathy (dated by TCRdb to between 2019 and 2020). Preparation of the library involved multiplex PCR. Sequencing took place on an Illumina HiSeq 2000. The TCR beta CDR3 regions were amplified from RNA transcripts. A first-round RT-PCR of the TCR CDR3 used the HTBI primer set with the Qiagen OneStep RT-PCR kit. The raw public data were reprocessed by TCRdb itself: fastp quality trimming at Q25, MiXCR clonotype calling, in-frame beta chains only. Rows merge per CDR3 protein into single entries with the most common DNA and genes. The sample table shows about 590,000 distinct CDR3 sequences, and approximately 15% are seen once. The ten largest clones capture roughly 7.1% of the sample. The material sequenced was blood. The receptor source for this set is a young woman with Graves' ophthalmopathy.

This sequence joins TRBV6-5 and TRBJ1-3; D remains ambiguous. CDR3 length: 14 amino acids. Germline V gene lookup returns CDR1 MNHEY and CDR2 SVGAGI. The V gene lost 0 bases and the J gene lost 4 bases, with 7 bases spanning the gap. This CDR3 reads CASSYSTEGNTIYF. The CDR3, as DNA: TGTGCCAGCAGTTACTCAACAGAGGGAAACACCATATATTTT.

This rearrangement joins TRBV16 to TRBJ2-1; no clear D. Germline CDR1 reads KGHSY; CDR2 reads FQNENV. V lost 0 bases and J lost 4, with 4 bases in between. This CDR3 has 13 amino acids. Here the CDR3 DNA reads TGTGCCAGCAGCCAATCGGTTTACAATGAGCAGTTCTTC. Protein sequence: CASSQSVYNEQFF.

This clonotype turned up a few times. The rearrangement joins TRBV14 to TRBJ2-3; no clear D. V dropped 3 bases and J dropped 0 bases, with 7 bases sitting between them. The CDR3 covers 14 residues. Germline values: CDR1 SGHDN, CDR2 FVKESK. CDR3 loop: CASSQGHSTDTQYF. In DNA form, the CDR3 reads TGTGCCAGCAGCCAGGGCCACAGCACAGATACGCAGTATTTT.

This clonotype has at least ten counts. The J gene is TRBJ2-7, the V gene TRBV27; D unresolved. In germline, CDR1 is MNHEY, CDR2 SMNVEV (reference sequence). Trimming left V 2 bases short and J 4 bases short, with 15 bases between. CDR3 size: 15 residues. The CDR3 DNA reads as TGTGCCAGCAGTTTAGGAACTGGGCCCCAGTACGAGCAGTACTTC. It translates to CASSLGTGPQYEQYF.

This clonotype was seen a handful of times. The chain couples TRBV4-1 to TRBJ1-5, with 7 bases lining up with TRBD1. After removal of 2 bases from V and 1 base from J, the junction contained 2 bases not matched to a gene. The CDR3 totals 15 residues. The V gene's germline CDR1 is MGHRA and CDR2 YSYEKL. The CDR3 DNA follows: TGCGCCAGCAGCCAAAGACAGGGAAGCAATCAGCCCCAGCATTTT. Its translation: CASSQRQGSNQPQHF.

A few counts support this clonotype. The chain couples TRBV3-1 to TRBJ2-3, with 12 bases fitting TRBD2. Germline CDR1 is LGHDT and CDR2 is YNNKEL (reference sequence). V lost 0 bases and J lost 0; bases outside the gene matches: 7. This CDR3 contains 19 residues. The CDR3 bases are TGTGCCAGCAGCCAAGATCCCCCGGGACTAGCGGGTAGCACAGATACGCAGTATTTT. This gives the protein CASSQDPPGLAGSTDTQYF.

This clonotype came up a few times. This chain's CDR3 is CATSPGANVLTF. The CDR3 nucleotides read TGTGCCACCAGTCCTGGGGCCAACGTCCTGACTTTC. The chain is built from TRBV24-1 and TRBJ2-6; D unresolved. CDR1 is KGHDR and CDR2 is SFDVKD in the germline V gene. This CDR3 region has 12 residues. Deletions cut 6 bases from V and 2 bases from J, with 1 base between.

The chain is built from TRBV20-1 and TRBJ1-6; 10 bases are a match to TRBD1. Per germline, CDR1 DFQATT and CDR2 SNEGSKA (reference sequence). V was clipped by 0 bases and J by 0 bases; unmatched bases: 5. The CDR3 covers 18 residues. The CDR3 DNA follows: TGCAGTGCTAGAGATTTGGGACAGGGGAGCTCCTATAATTCACCCCTCCACTTT. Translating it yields CSARDLGQGSSYNSPLHF.

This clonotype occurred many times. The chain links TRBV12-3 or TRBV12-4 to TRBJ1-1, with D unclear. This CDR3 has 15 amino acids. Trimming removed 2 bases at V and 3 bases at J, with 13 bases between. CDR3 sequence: CASSLLRVSDTEAFF. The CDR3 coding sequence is TGTGCCAGCAGTTTATTAAGGGTTTCGGACACTGAAGCTTTCTTT.

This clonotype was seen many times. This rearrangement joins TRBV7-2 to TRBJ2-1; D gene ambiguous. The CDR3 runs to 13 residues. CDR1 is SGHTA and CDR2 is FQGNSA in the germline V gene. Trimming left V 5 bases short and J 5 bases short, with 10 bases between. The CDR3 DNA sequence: TGTGCCAGCAGCAAGTACTTGGACAATGAGCAGTTCTTC. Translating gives CASSKYLDNEQFF. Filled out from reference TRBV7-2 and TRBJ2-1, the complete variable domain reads GAGVSQSPSNKVTEKGKDVELRCDPISGHTALYWYRQSLGQGLEFLIYFQGNSAPDKSGLPSDRFSAERTGGSVSTLTIQRTQQEDSAVYLCASSKYLDNEQFFGPGTRLTVL.

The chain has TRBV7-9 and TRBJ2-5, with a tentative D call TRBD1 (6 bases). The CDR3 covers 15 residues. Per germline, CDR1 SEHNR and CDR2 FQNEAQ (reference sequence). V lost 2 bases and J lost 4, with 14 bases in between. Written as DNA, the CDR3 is TGTGCCAGCAGCTTATCCTCCCGCAGGGGAGAGACCCAGTACTTC. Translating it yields CASSLSSRRGETQYF.

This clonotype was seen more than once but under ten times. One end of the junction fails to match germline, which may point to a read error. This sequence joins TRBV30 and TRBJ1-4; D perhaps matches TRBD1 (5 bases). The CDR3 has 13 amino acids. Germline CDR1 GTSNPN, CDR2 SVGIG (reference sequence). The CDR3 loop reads CAWRGPTNEKLSF. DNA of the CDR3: TGTGCCTGGAGGGGGCCAACTAATGAAAAACTGTCTTTT.

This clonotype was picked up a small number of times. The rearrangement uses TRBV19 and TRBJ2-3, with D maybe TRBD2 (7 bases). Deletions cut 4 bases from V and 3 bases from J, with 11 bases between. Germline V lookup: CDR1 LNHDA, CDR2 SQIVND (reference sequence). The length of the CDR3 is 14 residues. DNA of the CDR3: TGTGCCAGTAGTAAGGCGGGGGCGACAGATACGCAGTATTTT. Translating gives CASSKAGATDTQYF.

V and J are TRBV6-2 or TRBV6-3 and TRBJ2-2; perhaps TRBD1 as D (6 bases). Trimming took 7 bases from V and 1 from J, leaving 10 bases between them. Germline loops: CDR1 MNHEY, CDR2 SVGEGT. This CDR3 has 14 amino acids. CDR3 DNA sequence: TGTGCCAGCATATGGGGGCAGAACACCGGGGAGCTGTTTTTT. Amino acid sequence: CASIWGQNTGELFF.

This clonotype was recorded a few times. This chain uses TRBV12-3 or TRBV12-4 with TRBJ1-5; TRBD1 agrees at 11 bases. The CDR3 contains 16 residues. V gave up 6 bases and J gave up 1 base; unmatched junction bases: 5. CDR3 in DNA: TGTGCCAGCAGCTATGGGACAGGGGGAAGCAATCAGCCCCAGCATTTT. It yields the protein CASSYGTGGSNQPQHF.

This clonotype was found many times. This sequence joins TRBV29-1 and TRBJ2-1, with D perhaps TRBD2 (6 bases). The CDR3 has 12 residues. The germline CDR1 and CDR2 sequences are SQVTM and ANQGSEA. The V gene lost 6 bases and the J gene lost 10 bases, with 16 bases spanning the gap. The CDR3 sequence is CSVEGLGNEQFF. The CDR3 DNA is TGCAGCGTGGAGGGTCTGGGGAACGAGCAGTTCTTC.

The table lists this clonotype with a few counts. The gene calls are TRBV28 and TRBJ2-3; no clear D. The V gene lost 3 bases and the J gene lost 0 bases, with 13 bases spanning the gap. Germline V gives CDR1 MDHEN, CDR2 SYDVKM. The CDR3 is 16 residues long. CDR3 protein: CASSFFVKTSTDTQYF. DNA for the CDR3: TGTGCCAGCAGTTTTTTTGTGAAGACGAGCACAGATACGCAGTATTTT.

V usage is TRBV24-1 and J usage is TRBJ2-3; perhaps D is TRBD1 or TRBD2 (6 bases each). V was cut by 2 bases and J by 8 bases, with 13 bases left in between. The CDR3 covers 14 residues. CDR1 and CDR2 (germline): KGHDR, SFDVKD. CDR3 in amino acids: CATSDSIGGITQYF. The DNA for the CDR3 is TGTGCCACCAGTGATTCAATAGGGGGGATTACGCAGTATTTT.

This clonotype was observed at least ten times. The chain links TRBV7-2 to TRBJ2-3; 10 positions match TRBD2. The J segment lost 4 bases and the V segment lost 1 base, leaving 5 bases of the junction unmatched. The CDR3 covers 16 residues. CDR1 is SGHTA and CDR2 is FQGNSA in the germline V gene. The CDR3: CASSLVASGSSDTQYF. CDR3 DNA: TGTGCCAGCAGCTTAGTAGCTAGCGGGAGTTCAGATACGCAGTATTTT. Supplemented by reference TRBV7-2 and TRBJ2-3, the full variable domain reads GAGVSQSPSNKVTEKGKDVELRCDPISGHTALYWYRQSLGQGLEFLIYFQGNSAPDKSGLPSDRFSAERTGGSVSTLTIQRTQQEDSAVYLCASSLVASGSSDTQYFGPGTRLTVL.

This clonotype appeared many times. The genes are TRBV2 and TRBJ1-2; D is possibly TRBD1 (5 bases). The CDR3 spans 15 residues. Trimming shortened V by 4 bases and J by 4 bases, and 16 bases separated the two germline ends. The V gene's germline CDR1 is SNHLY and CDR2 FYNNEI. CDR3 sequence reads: CASSGRDGTAYGYTF. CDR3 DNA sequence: TGTGCCAGCAGTGGACGCGACGGGACCGCCTATGGCTACACCTTC.

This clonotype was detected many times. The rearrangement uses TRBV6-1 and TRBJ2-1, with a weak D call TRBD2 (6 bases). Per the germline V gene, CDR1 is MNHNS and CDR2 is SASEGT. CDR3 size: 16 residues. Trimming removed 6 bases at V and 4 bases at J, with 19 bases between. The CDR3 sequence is CASRAGRAQYYNEQFF. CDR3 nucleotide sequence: TGTGCCAGCAGGGCGGGACGGGCCCAATATTACAATGAGCAGTTCTTC.

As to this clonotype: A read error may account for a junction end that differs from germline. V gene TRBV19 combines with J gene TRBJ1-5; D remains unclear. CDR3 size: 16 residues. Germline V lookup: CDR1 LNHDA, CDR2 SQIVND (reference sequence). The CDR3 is CANSISRSLGNQPQHF. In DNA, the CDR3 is TGTGCCAATAGTATTAGCAGATCCTTAGGCAATCAGCCCCAGCATTTT.

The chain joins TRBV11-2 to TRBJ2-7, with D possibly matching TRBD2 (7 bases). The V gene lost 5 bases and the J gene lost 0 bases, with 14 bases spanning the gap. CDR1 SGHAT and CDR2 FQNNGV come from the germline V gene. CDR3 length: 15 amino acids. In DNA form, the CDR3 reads TGTGCCAGCAGCCAGCTAGGGGGGGCCTCCTACGAGCAGTACTTC. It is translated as CASSQLGGASYEQYF.

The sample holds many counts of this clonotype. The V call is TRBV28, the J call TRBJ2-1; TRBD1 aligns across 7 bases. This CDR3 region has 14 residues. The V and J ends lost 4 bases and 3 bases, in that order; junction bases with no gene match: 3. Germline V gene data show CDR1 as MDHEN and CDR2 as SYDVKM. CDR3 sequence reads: CASSYTGVYNEQFF. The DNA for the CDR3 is TGTGCCAGCAGTTATACAGGGGTCTACAATGAGCAGTTCTTC.

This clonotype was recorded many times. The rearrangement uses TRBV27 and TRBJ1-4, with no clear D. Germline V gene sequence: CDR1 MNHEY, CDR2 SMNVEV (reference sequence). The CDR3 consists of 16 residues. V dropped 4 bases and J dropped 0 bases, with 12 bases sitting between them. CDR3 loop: CASSSARGATNEKLFF. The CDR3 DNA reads TGTGCCAGCAGTTCGGCTCGGGGTGCAACTAATGAAAAACTGTTTTTT.

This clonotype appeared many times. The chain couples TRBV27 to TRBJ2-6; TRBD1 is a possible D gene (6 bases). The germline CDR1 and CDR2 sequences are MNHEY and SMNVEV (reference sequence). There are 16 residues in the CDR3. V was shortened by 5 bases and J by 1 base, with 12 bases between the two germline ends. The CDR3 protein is CASSAHRVSGANVLTF. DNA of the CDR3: TGTGCCAGCAGTGCCCACAGGGTTTCTGGGGCCAACGTCCTGACTTTC.